This TCR beta chain was identified during a study of CD8+CD57+ T cells in acquired aplastic anemia. Study summary: Sorted CD4+ plus CD8+ cells gave DNA averaging around 3 ug.

Genomic DNA served as template for TCR beta VDJ and CDR3 profiling. MiXCR, applied by TCRdb to the reads, yields one record per CDR3 protein. The sample contains over 150,000 distinct CDR3 sequences, around 63% of which appear only once. Details on this clonotype: As yet, its antigen is unknown.

This CDR3 region has 15 residues. Per germline, CDR1 SGHRS and CDR2 YFSETQ. The V gene lost 0 bases and the J gene lost 0 bases, with 10 bases spanning the gap. Flow cytometry had shown expanded CD8+CD57+ cells in the patients chosen for sequencing. Study-level results: Patients and controls shared approximately 28 CD8+ CDR3 sequences. A significant difference in CD8+ Simpson's diversity between patients and controls was not found.

The V call is TRBV5-1, the J call TRBJ2-7; D perhaps matches TRBD2 (6 bases). The source material was sorted CD4+, CD8+, or CD8+CD57+ T cells (not recorded which) from PBMCs. This TCR was sampled from a human donor with aplastic anemia. The CDR3 sequence: CASSLVAGSSYEQYF. In nucleotides, the CDR3 is TGCGCCAGCAGCTTGGTGGCGGGGAGCTCCTACGAGCAGTACTTC.